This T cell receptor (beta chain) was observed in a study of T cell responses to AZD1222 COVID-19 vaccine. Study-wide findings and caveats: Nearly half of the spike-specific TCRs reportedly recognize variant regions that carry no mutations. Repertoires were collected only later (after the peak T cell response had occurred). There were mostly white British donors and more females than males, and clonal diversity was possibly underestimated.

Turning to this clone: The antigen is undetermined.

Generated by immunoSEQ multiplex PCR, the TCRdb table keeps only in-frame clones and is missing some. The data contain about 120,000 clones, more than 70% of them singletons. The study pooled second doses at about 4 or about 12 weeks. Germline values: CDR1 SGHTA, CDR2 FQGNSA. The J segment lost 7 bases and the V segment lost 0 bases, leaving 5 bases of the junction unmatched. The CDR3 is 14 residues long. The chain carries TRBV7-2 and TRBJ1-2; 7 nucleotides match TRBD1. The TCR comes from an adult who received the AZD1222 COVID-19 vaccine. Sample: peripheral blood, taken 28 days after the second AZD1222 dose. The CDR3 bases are TGTGCCAGCAGCTTAGCTCTCGCAGGGGGTGGCTACACCTTC. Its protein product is CASSLALAGGGYTF.